This T cell receptor beta chain was sequenced for a study of CD8 T cells in Susac syndrome. RNA, at roughly 0.5 to 1 ug, was reverse transcribed with random hexamers. TCRdb ran MiXCR on the immunoSEQ multiplex PCR reads and lists one entry per CDR3 protein. Of about 75,000 distinct CDR3 sequences listed, around 94% are singletons. V lost 4 bases to trimming and J lost 5 bases; unmatched junction nucleotides: 6. The V gene's germline CDR1 is SGHRS and CDR2 YFSETQ. This CDR3 contains 14 residues. From blood CD8+ and CD4+ T cells, TCR beta sequences were generated. This chain links TRBV5-1 with TRBJ2-1; 7 nucleotides line up with TRBD1. The sequenced material came from CD8+ T cells from PBMCs. The source of this sequence is a human donor with Susac syndrome. CDR3 region: CASSLPTGHNEQFF. CDR3 sequence (DNA): TGCGCCAGCAGCCTACCGACAGGGCACAATGAGCAGTTCTTC. The full variable domain, completed using reference TRBV5-1 and TRBJ2-1, is KAGVTQTPRYLIKTRGQQVTLSCSPISGHRSVSWYQQTPGQGLQFLFEYFSETQRNKGNFPGRFSGRQFSNSRSEMNVSTLELGDSALYLCASSLPTGHNEQFFGPGTRLTVL.